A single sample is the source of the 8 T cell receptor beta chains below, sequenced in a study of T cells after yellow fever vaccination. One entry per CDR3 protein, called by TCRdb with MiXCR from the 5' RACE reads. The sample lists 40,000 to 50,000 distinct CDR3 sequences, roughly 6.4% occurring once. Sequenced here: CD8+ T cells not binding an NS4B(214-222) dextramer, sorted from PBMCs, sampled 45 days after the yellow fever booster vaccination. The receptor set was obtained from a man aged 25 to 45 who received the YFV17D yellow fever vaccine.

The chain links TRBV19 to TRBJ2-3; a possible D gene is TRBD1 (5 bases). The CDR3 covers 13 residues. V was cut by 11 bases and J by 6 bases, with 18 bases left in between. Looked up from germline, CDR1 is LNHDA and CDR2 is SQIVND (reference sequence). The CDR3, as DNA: TGTGCCGGGGAATTAGACAGCCTGGATACGCAGTATTTT. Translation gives CAGELDSLDTQYF.

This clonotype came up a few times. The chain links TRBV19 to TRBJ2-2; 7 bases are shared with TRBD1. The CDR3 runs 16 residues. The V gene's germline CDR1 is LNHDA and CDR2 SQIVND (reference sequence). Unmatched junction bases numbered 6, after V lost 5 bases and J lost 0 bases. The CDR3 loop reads CASSFPGQTNTGELFF. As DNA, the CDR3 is TGTGCCAGTAGTTTTCCGGGACAGACGAACACCGGGGAGCTGTTTTTT.

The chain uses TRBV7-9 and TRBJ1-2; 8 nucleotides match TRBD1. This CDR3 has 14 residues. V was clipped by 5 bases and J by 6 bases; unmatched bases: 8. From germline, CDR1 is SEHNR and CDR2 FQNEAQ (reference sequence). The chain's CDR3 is CASSRQGLQNGYTF. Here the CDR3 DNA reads TGTGCCAGCAGCAGACAGGGGCTTCAGAATGGCTACACCTTC.

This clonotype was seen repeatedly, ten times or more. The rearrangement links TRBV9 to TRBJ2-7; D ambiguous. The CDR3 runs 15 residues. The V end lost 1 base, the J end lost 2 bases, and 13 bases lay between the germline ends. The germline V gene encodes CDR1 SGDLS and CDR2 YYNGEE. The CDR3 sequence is CASSVSQYSTYEQYF. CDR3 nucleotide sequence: TGTGCCAGCAGCGTATCCCAGTACTCAACCTACGAGCAGTACTTC.

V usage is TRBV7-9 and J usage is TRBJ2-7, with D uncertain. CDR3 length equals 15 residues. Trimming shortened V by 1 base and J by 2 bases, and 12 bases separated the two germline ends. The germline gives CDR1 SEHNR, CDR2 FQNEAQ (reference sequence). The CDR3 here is CASSLGGVSPYEQYF. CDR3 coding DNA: TGTGCCAGCAGCTTAGGTGGGGTCAGTCCCTACGAGCAGTACTTC.

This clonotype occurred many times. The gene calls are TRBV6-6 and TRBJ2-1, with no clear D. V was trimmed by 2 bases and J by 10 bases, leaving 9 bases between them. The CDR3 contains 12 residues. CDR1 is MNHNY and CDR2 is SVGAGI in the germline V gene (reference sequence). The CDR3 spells CASSYRSGEQFF. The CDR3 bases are TGTGCCAGCAGTTACCGGTCTGGGGAGCAGTTCTTC.

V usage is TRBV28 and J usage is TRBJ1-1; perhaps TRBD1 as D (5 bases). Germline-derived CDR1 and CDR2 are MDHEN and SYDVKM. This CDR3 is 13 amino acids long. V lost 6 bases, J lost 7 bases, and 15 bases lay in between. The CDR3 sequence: CASSKTVIGEAFF. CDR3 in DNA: TGTGCCAGCAGCAAGACAGTTATCGGTGAAGCTTTCTTT.

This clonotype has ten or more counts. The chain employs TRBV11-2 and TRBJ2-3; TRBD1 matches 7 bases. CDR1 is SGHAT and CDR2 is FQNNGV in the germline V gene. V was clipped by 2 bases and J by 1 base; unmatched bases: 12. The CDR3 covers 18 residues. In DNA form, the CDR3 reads TGTGCCAGCAGCTTAACCGGACAGGTCGTTCCTGGCACAGATACGCAGTATTTT. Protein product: CASSLTGQVVPGTDTQYF.